A selection of T cell receptor beta chains follows, all from one sample in a study of graft-versus-host responses after intestinal transplantation. Using immunoSEQ multiplex PCR, the repertoire was profiled, and TCRdb retains in-frame clones only, with some absent. The table has over 65,000 clones, under 95% seen once. No antigen is known for these receptors. The sample consisted of unstimulated CD8+ T cells sorted from spleen or lymph node cells, taken before transplant. These receptors originate from a human donor who was the organ donor for an intestinal transplant. Each CDR3 is given with its conserved first and last residue. The order of the fields is clone size, J gene, D gene, V gene, CDR3 DNA, CDR3 protein. The D gene is left open where the match is weak. Clone size is given for some rows only: seen once, a few or many times, or a class if the clone is expanded.

- | TRBJ2-2 | TRBD2 | TRBV27 | TGTGCCAGCAGTCTCACACCGGGACTAGCGTACACCGGGGAGCTGTTTTTT | CASSLTPGLAYTGELFF
- | TRBJ2-1 | - | TRBV29-1 | TGCAGCGTTGAAAGTGGCTACAATGAGCAGTTCTTC | CSVESGYNEQFF
- | TRBJ1-2 | TRBD1 | TRBV5-1 | TGCGCCAGCAGCGGCCTACAGGGGATTAGTGGCTACACCTTC | CASSGLQGISGYTF
- | TRBJ2-3 | - | TRBV19 | TGTGCCAGTTATGGCGGGGAGAACACAGATACGCAGTATTTT | CASYGGENTDTQYF
- | TRBJ2-2 | TRBD2 | TRBV7-6 | TGTGCCAGCAGCCCTTTCGCTAGCGGGGCCGGGGAGCTGTTTTTT | CASSPFASGAGELFF
- | TRBJ2-2 | TRBD1 | TRBV6-1 | TGTGCCAGCAGTGATGCTCCAGGGGGCGACACCGGGGAGCTGTTTTTT | CASSDAPGGDTGELFF
- | TRBJ2-7 | - | TRBV29-1 | TGCAGCGCCGAGGGACCGGGACTGGCCACCTACGAGCAGTACTTC | CSAEGPGLATYEQYF
once | TRBJ2-3 | - | TRBV7-9 | TGTGCCAGCAGCTCGCTTAGCACAGATACGCAGTATTTT | CASSSLSTDTQYF
- | TRBJ2-7 | - | TRBV13 | TGTGCCAGCCGTAACGCAGGGGAGGGTTCCTACGAGCAGTACTTC | CASRNAGEGSYEQYF
once | TRBJ2-7 | TRBD2 | TRBV27 | TGTGCCAGCAGTTCCATTCCGGGACTAGCGGTTTACGAGCAGTACTTC | CASSSIPGLAVYEQYF
- | TRBJ2-6 | TRBD1 | TRBV7-8 | TGTGCCAGCAGCTTACAGGGGGCTGGGGCCAACGTCCTGACTTTC | CASSLQGAGANVLTF
- | TRBJ2-7 | - | TRBV29-1 | TGCAGCGTACGTGACAGCCTTGAGCAGTACTTC | CSVRDSLEQYF
- | TRBJ2-3 | - | TRBV7-9 | TGTGCCGGAGGTATGGGGGTGGCAGATACGCAGTATTTT | CAGGMGVADTQYF
- | TRBJ2-1 | TRBD1 | TRBV19 | TGTGCCAGCCGCCGACAGGGAAGAAATGAGCAGTTCTTC | CASRRQGRNEQFF
- | TRBJ2-7 | TRBD2 | TRBV5-6 | TGTGCCAGCAGCCCCGGGGGGGCCGCCTACGAGCAGTACTTC | CASSPGGAAYEQYF
- | TRBJ2-3 | TRBD2 | TRBV9 | TGTGCCAGCAGCGAACTAGCGGGTGGGGCAGATACGCAGTATTTT | CASSELAGGADTQYF
- | TRBJ2-7 | - | TRBV5-5 | TGTGCCAGCAGCTTGGTAAGACGTGACGAGCAGTACTTC | CASSLVRRDEQYF
- | TRBJ2-7 | - | TRBV5-1 | TGCGCCAGCAGCTTAGCGGAGAGCTCCTACGAGCAGTACTTC | CASSLAESSYEQYF
- | TRBJ1-6 | - | TRBV4-1 | TGCGCCAGCAGCCAGGCGGAAAATAATTCACCCCTCCACTTT | CASSQAENNSPLHF
- | TRBJ1-2 | - | TRBV7-9 | TGTGCCAGCAGCGGGGCTAGGGACTCCTTCGAGGATGGCTACACCTTC | CASSGARDSFEDGYTF
few | TRBJ1-3 | - | TRBV7-6 | TGTGCCAGCAGCTTAGGGGGCTCTGGAAACACCATATATTTT | CASSLGGSGNTIYF
- | TRBJ1-2 | - | TRBV5-1 | TGCGCCAGCAGCTTAGACAGTTCTAACTATGGCTACACCTTC | CASSLDSSNYGYTF
- | TRBJ2-6 | - | TRBV5-6 | TGTGCCAGCAGCTTTTGGTCGTTAATCTCTGGGGCCAACGTCCTGACTTTC | CASSFWSLISGANVLTF
- | TRBJ1-1 | - | TRBV6-4 | TGTGCCAGCAGTGAGGGACCGTACACTGAAGCTTTCTTT | CASSEGPYTEAFF